These 20 T cell receptor beta chains were sequenced from one sample in a study of patients and donors after allogeneic stem cell transplantation. Via MiXCR, TCRdb re-called the RT-PCR reads, giving one row per CDR3 protein. Of under 170,000 distinct CDR3 sequences in the sample, about two fifths were seen once. Input material: blood, either unsorted or a sorted T cell fraction (not recorded which). These receptor sequences come from a human donor who was either an allogeneic HSCT recipient or a stem cell or donor lymphocyte infusion donor (not recorded which). It is not recorded whose cells these are; they may come from a transplant donor.

The chain combines TRBV12-3 or TRBV12-4 with TRBJ1-6; weak D call: TRBD1 (6 bases). The germline V and J ends were trimmed by 6 bases and 8 bases, with 20 bases remaining between them. CDR3 length: 16 residues. The DNA of the CDR3 is TGTGCCAGCAGCCCAACGGGGGGGCCATTCCATTCACCCCTCCACTTT. The encoded protein is CASSPTGGPFHSPLHF.

This CDR3 reads CSARNYRGGYNEQFF. DNA for the CDR3: TGCAGTGCTAGAAATTACAGGGGGGGTTATAATGAGCAGTTCTTC. The chain carries TRBV20-1 and TRBJ2-1; weak D call: TRBD1 (8 bases). The germline V gene encodes CDR1 DFQATT and CDR2 SNEGSKA (reference sequence). This CDR3 spans 15 amino acids. Trimming shortened V by 2 bases and J by 7 bases, and 18 bases separated the two germline ends.

This clonotype was counted only a few times. The V gene is TRBV6-5, the J gene TRBJ1-4; maybe TRBD1 (5 bases). There are 13 residues in the CDR3. Germline V gene sequence: CDR1 MNHEY, CDR2 SVGAGI. Trimming stripped 4 bases from V and 8 bases from J, with 11 bases between. CDR3 in DNA: TGTGCCAGCAGTTCGGGACTGGAGGAAAAACTGTTTTTT. It specifies CASSSGLEEKLFF.

CDR3 amino acids: CASSLSQGAPYEQYF. The CDR3 nucleotides read TGTGCCAGCAGCCTCTCACAGGGGGCACCCTACGAGCAGTACTTC. The chain links TRBV3-1 to TRBJ2-7; 9 nucleotides align to TRBD1. CDR1 and CDR2 (germline): LGHDT, YNNKEL (reference sequence). This CDR3 region has 15 residues. V lost 4 bases, J lost 2 bases, and 6 bases stayed unmatched.

The chain recombines TRBV9 with TRBJ2-2, with D unclear. V gave up 0 bases and J gave up 6 bases, with 12 bases separating them. The CDR3 sequence is 15 residues long. The germline gives CDR1 SGDLS, CDR2 YYNGEE. The DNA for the CDR3 is TGTGCCAGCAGCGTAGCTCCAGGAGCCCCCGGGGAGCTGTTTTTT. It translates to CASSVAPGAPGELFF. Combining the CDR3 with reference TRBV9 and TRBJ2-2 gives the whole variable domain DSGVTQTPKHLITATGQRVTLRCSPRSGDLSVYWYQQSLDQGLQFLIQYYNGEERAKGNILERFSAQQFPDLHSELNLSSLELGDSALYFCASSVAPGAPGELFFGEGSRLTVL.

The chain links TRBV7-6 to TRBJ2-5; weak D call: TRBD2 (6 bases). Germline loops: CDR1 SGHVS, CDR2 FNYEAQ. V lost 5 bases and J 5 bases, leaving 18 bases between the germline ends. This CDR3 is 15 amino acids long. CDR3 coding DNA: TGTGCCAGCAGCCGCCTGCGGGGCCTGGGGGAGACCCAGTACTTC. Protein: CASSRLRGLGETQYF.

The chain recombines TRBV27 with TRBJ2-1; 7 bases line up with TRBD1. In germline, CDR1 is MNHEY, CDR2 SMNVEV (reference sequence). Trimming cost V 5 bases and J 9 bases; bases outside gene matches: 10. This CDR3 has 14 residues. Here the CDR3 reads CASSTPTGPSEQFF. The CDR3 region has the DNA TGTGCCAGCAGTACGCCGACAGGGCCCAGTGAGCAGTTCTTC.

The rearrangement uses TRBV12-3 or TRBV12-4 and TRBJ1-1; D gene ambiguous. Trimming removed 8 bases at V and 6 bases at J, with 13 bases between. The CDR3 extends over 12 amino acids. CDR3 DNA: TGTGCCAGCGCCTCTATGGAGGCTGAAGCTTTCTTT. Translated: CASASMEAEAFF.

This clonotype was counted only a few times. DNA of the CDR3: TGCAGTGCTAGGGAGGGAGGACAGCCCCAGCATTTT. Amino acids: CSAREGGQPQHF. The chain recombines TRBV20-1 with TRBJ1-5; D ambiguous. Germline V gene sequence: CDR1 DFQATT, CDR2 SNEGSKA (reference sequence). V was clipped by 3 bases and J by 7 bases, with 10 bases between them. The CDR3 consists of 12 residues.

The chain has TRBV10-3 and TRBJ2-2; D not resolved. The CDR3 sequence is 14 residues long. Germline V gives CDR1 ENHRY, CDR2 SYGVKD. The V and J ends lost 4 bases and 0 bases respectively, with 6 bases between them. The DNA for the CDR3 is TGTGCCATCAGTGTTCACCCGAACACCGGGGAGCTGTTTTTT. Translating it yields CAISVHPNTGELFF.

The J gene is TRBJ1-1, the V gene TRBV11-2; perhaps TRBD1 as D (6 bases). Trimming pared 5 bases from V and 0 bases from J, leaving 19 bases between. Germline values: CDR1 SGHAT, CDR2 FQNNGV. The CDR3 contains 17 residues. Here the CDR3 DNA reads TGTGCCAGCAGCACGTCCGAGTCAGGGGATATGAACACTGAAGCTTTCTTT. Encoded protein: CASSTSESGDMNTEAFF.

This clonotype was seen a handful of times. This sequence joins TRBV7-2 and TRBJ1-2, with 11 positions matching TRBD1. With 4 bases clipped from V and 5 bases from J, the junction kept 9 bases outside the gene matches. Looked up from germline, CDR1 is SGHTA and CDR2 is FQGNSA. This CDR3 has 16 residues. CDR3 amino acids: CASSSLGQGASYGYTF. The DNA of the CDR3 is TGTGCCAGCAGCTCGTTAGGACAGGGGGCAAGTTATGGCTACACCTTC.

The chain has TRBV6-5 and TRBJ1-2; D call uncertain. The ends were cut back, 6 bases at V and 3 bases at J, with 11 bases in the middle. CDR3 length equals 13 residues. Looked up from germline, CDR1 is MNHEY and CDR2 is SVGAGI. As DNA, the CDR3 is TGTGCCAGCAGGGAAGGGATCTACTATGGCTACACCTTC. The encoded protein is CASREGIYYGYTF.

The chain combines TRBV7-2 with TRBJ1-5, with D possibly matching TRBD1 (5 bases). Germline lookup yields CDR1 SGHTA and CDR2 FQGNSA. CDR3 length equals 14 residues. Trimming took off 5 bases at V and 6 bases at J, with 14 bases between the two ends. The CDR3 loop reads CASSPRGVAQPQHF. The CDR3 nucleotides are TGTGCCAGCAGCCCCCGAGGGGTGGCTCAGCCCCAGCATTTT.

CDR3 sequence reads: CSVEEDSNQPQHF. CDR3 DNA sequence: TGCAGCGTTGAAGAGGATAGCAATCAGCCCCAGCATTTT. The gene calls are TRBV29-1 and TRBJ1-5; D gene uncertain. Germline values: CDR1 SQVTM, CDR2 ANQGSEA. The CDR3 sequence is 13 residues long. Trimming took off 0 bases at V and 0 bases at J, with 3 bases between the two ends.

This chain links TRBV13 with TRBJ2-1; 7 bases agree with TRBD1. Per germline, CDR1 PRHDT and CDR2 FYEKMQ (reference sequence). V trimming: 5 bases; J trimming: 2 bases; junction bases outside the gene matches: 6. The CDR3 length is 15 residues. The CDR3, as DNA: TGTGCCAGCAGCCCAGGACAGGCTCCCTACAATGAGCAGTTCTTC. This codes for CASSPGQAPYNEQFF. The complete variable domain, with remaining parts taken from reference TRBV13 and TRBJ2-1, reads AAGVIQSPRHLIKEKRETATLKCYPIPRHDTVYWYQQGPGQDPQFLISFYEKMQSDKGSIPDRFSAQQFSDYHSELNMSSLELGDSALYFCASSPGQAPYNEQFFGPGTRLTVL.

This clonotype occurred a few times. V gene TRBV7-9 combines with J gene TRBJ1-4; D ambiguous. Trimming shortened V by 4 bases and J by 8 bases, and 8 bases separated the two germline ends. Germline V gene lookup returns CDR1 SEHNR and CDR2 FQNEAQ (reference sequence). This CDR3 contains 12 residues. The CDR3 DNA follows: TGTGCCAGCAGCTCTCGAGGGGAAAAACTGTTTTTT. Encoded protein: CASSSRGEKLFF.

This clonotype was detected only a few times. V gene TRBV7-9 combines with J gene TRBJ1-2; the D gene is possibly TRBD1 (5 bases). The CDR3 consists of 15 residues. V lost 0 bases, J lost 6 bases, and 14 bases lay in between. Germline V CDR1 and CDR2: SEHNR, FQNEAQ (reference sequence). The CDR3 here is CASSLATGGMDGYTF. CDR3 nucleotide sequence: TGTGCCAGCAGCTTAGCTACAGGAGGTATGGATGGCTACACCTTC.

The sample holds a few counts of this clonotype. J is TRBJ2-3 and V is TRBV7-2; 11 bases are shared with TRBD2. Germline loops: CDR1 SGHTA, CDR2 FQGNSA. The CDR3 length is 20 residues. With 0 bases clipped from V and 4 bases from J, the junction kept 15 bases outside the gene matches. The CDR3 DNA reads TGTGCCAGCAGCTTAGCGGCCATTGGACTAGCGGGTATAAGGGCAGATACGCAGTATTTT. Its protein product is CASSLAAIGLAGIRADTQYF. Based on the CDR3 plus reference TRBV7-2 and TRBJ2-3, the full variable domain is GAGVSQSPSNKVTEKGKDVELRCDPISGHTALYWYRQSLGQGLEFLIYFQGNSAPDKSGLPSDRFSAERTGGSVSTLTIQRTQQEDSAVYLCASSLAAIGLAGIRADTQYFGPGTRLTVL.

This chain links TRBV27 with TRBJ2-7, with 9 bases fitting TRBD1. The length of the CDR3 is 14 residues. Germline V gene data show CDR1 as MNHEY and CDR2 as SMNVEV (reference sequence). The V and J ends lost 5 bases and 3 bases, in that order; junction bases with no gene match: 5. The CDR3 DNA is TGTGCCAGCAGTCAGACGGGACAGGGCTACGAGCAGTACTTC. Encoded protein: CASSQTGQGYEQYF.